A selection of T cell receptor beta chains follows, all from one sample in a study of blood T cell repertoires in COVID-19. Data came from immunoSEQ multiplex PCR; TCRdb stores just in-frame clones and leaves some out. The profile shows some 250,000 clones, roughly 79% of them singletons. The sample comprised peripheral blood. These receptors came from a woman older than 75 with COVID-19, enrolled during active disease. CDR3s include the opening cysteine and the closing phenylalanine or tryptophan. The D gene is left open where the match is weak. Rows may omit the clone size; those that give it use once, few, many or a size class.

CASSPQTDGNQPQHF	TGTGCCAGCTCACCACAGACAGACGGGAATCAGCCCCAGCATTTT	-	TRBJ1-5	TRBV18	-
CATSDNRGIQPQHF	TGTGCCACCAGTGACAACAGGGGTATTCAGCCCCAGCATTTT	-	TRBJ1-5	TRBV24-1	TRBD1
CASSSQAGGPYNEQFF	TGTGCCAGCAGCTCTCAAGCGGGGGGGCCCTACAATGAGCAGTTCTTC	-	TRBJ2-1	TRBV5-4	TRBD2
CASRNRQGAQNTEAFF	TGCGCCAGCAGAAATCGACAGGGGGCGCAGAACACTGAAGCTTTCTTT	-	TRBJ1-1	TRBV5-1	TRBD1
CACRQGLQPQHF	TGTGCCTGCCGACAGGGCCTTCAGCCCCAGCATTTT	-	TRBJ1-5	TRBV30	TRBD1
CASSILRASATYGYTF	TGTGCCAGCAGCATCCTAAGAGCCTCCGCCACTTATGGCTACACCTTC	once	TRBJ1-2	TRBV5-4	-
CASSLDRAKGNTIYF	TGTGCCAGCAGCCTGGACAGGGCAAAAGGAAACACCATATATTTT	-	TRBJ1-3	TRBV3-1/TRBV3-2	TRBD1
CASSHDAGYEQYF	TGTGCCAGCAGCCACGACGCGGGTTACGAGCAGTACTTC	once	TRBJ2-7	TRBV6-6	-
CASGQDRGQETQYF	TGTGCTAGTGGTCAAGACAGGGGGCAAGAGACCCAGTACTTC	-	TRBJ2-5	TRBV12-5	TRBD1
CASLPSRGLSQSPLHF	TGTGCCAGCCTGCCCAGCCGGGGACTGTCTCAGTCACCCCTCCACTTT	-	TRBJ1-6	TRBV28	-
CASSGVAGGELFF	TGTGCCAGCAGTGGGGTAGCGGGCGGGGAGCTGTTTTTT	-	TRBJ2-2	TRBV12-3/TRBV12-4	TRBD2
CASSPRLAATDTQYF	TGTGCCAGCAGCCCTCGACTAGCTGCGACAGATACGCAGTATTTT	-	TRBJ2-3	TRBV13	TRBD2
CASSTGTTTNNIQYF	TGTGCCAGCAGTACAGGGACTACGACAAATAACATTCAGTACTTC	-	TRBJ2-4	TRBV27	-
CSVGTGVYGYTF	TGCAGCGTTGGGACAGGGGTTTATGGCTACACCTTC	-	TRBJ1-2	TRBV29-1	TRBD1
CASSIIRDIGEKLFF	TGTGCCAGCAGTATCATAAGGGACATCGGTGAAAAACTGTTTTTT	-	TRBJ1-4	TRBV27	-
CASSVGRGNTIYF	TGTGCCAGCAGCGTCGGGAGGGGAAACACCATATATTTT	once	TRBJ1-3	TRBV9	-
CASSQMTGSRGTIYF	TGTGCCAGCAGCCAAATGACCGGCTCCCGGGGCACCATATATTTT	few	TRBJ1-3	TRBV3-1/TRBV3-2	-
CSVEVGGRAFF	TGCAGCGTTGAAGTGGGAGGTAGAGCTTTCTTT	-	TRBJ1-1	TRBV29-1	-
CASSLSPSGTTTGGETQYF	TGCGCCAGCAGCTTGAGTCCTAGCGGGACTACTACTGGGGGTGAGACCCAGTACTTC	-	TRBJ2-5	TRBV5-1	TRBD2
CASRRTGPTGYTF	TGTGCCAGCAGGAGGACAGGGCCCACTGGCTACACCTTC	-	TRBJ1-2	TRBV27	TRBD1
CASSPMTSGGTDTQYF	TGTGCCAGCAGCCCGATGACTAGCGGAGGCACAGATACGCAGTATTTT	-	TRBJ2-3	TRBV7-9	TRBD2
CASSLYLAGTGELFF	TGTGCCAGCAGTTTATATCTAGCAGGCACCGGGGAGCTGTTTTTT	-	TRBJ2-2	TRBV28	-
CASSPRDSAYQPQHF	TGTGCCAGCAGCCCCCGGGACAGCGCGTATCAGCCCCAGCATTTT	-	TRBJ1-5	TRBV7-8	TRBD1
CASSLHNTNTEAFF	TGCGCCAGCAGCTTGCACAACACGAACACTGAAGCTTTCTTT	once	TRBJ1-1	TRBV5-1	-
CATGTTNEGNQYF	TGTGCCACCGGAACCACAAATGAGGGAAATCAGTACTTC	-	TRBJ2-7	TRBV19	-
CASRQGANYGYTF	TGTGCCAGCCGTCAGGGGGCGAACTATGGCTACACCTTC	-	TRBJ1-2	TRBV28	TRBD1
CASSPRGKADSSYNEQFF	TGTGCCAGCAGCCCCCGGGGTAAGGCGGACAGCTCCTACAATGAGCAGTTCTTC	-	TRBJ2-1	TRBV5-4	-
CASSYSGLRIHGYTF	TGTGCCAGCAGTTACTCTGGACTACGGATCCATGGCTACACCTTC	-	TRBJ1-2	TRBV6-5	-
CASSVEEGLNTGELFF	TGTGCCAGCAGCGTAGAGGAGGGACTAAACACCGGGGAGCTGTTTTTT	-	TRBJ2-2	TRBV9	TRBD2
CASSQGLSSSYNSPLHF	TGCGCCAGCAGCCAAGGACTCTCGAGCTCCTATAATTCACCCCTCCACTTT	-	TRBJ1-6	TRBV4-1	-
CATGPGGREGQFF	TGTGCCACCGGTCCGGGAGGGCGAGAGGGGCAGTTCTTC	-	TRBJ2-1	TRBV15	TRBD2
CASSRQGASYNEQFF	TGCGCCAGCAGCCGACAGGGGGCCTCCTACAATGAGCAGTTCTTC	few	TRBJ2-1	TRBV10-1	TRBD1
CASRRSANTGELFF	TGCGCCAGCCGGAGGTCCGCGAACACCGGGGAGCTGTTTTTT	-	TRBJ2-2	TRBV4-3	-
CASSAFGGRGEQYF	TGTGCCAGCAGCGCGTTTGGGGGCAGGGGCGAGCAGTACTTC	-	TRBJ2-7	TRBV3-1/TRBV3-2	-
CASSRPRGELFF	TGTGCCAGCAGCCGCCCTAGGGGGGAGCTGTTTTTT	-	TRBJ2-2	TRBV28	-
CASSFASGLAGHGYTF	TGTGCCAGCAGCTTCGCTTCCGGGCTCGCGGGGCATGGCTACACCTTC	-	TRBJ1-2	TRBV7-9	-
CAISARGYEQYF	TGTGCCATCAGTGCTCGAGGCTACGAGCAGTACTTC	-	TRBJ2-7	TRBV10-3	-
CAGLDSGGTAVRGYTF	TGTGCCGGCCTTGATTCTGGGGGGACGGCCGTGAGGGGCTACACCTTC	once	TRBJ1-2	TRBV21-1	-
CASSPDTGRYGYTF	TGTGCCAGCTCACCGGACACCGGCCGGTATGGCTACACCTTC	-	TRBJ1-2	TRBV18	-
CATSARGNNSPLHF	TGTGCCACCAGTGCTCGGGGAAATAATTCACCCCTCCACTTT	once	TRBJ1-6	TRBV24-1	-
CASSPNWSGTEAFF	TGTGCCAGCAGCCCAAACTGGTCCGGCACTGAAGCTTTCTTT	-	TRBJ1-1	TRBV3-1/TRBV3-2	-
CASSPEGGRGEKLFF	TGTGCCAGCAGCCCCGAAGGGGGACGGGGTGAAAAACTGTTTTTT	-	TRBJ1-4	TRBV11-2	-
CASSLVGSGYTF	TGCGCCAGCAGCTTGGTCGGGAGTGGCTACACCTTC	-	TRBJ1-2	TRBV5-1	-
CASSLTLGMNTEAFF	TGTGCCAGCAGCTTAACCCTCGGGATGAACACTGAAGCTTTCTTT	-	TRBJ1-1	TRBV5-4	-
CASSLQGQNNSPLHF	TGTGCCAGCAGCCTCCAGGGACAGAATAATTCACCCCTCCACTTT	-	TRBJ1-6	TRBV9	TRBD1
CASSLEVPNTEAFF	TGTGCCAGCAGCTTGGAGGTCCCGAACACTGAAGCTTTCTTT	-	TRBJ1-1	TRBV7-2	-
CASSQDPETSFTGELFF	TGCGCCAGCAGCCAAGACCCCGAGACTAGCTTCACCGGGGAGCTGTTTTTT	-	TRBJ2-2	TRBV4-3	TRBD2
CASSGDRGTTNEKLFF	TGTGCCAGCTCCGGGGACAGGGGAACAACTAATGAAAAACTGTTTTTT	-	TRBJ1-4	TRBV18	TRBD1
CASSFGQGIVEAFF	TGTGCCAGCAGCTTTGGACAGGGAATTGTGGAAGCTTTCTTT	-	TRBJ1-1	TRBV7-8	TRBD1
CASSTDGSSGANVLTF	TGCGCCAGCAGCACCGACGGGAGCTCTGGGGCCAACGTCCTGACTTTC	-	TRBJ2-6	TRBV5-1	-
CASSQGTGNLYNSPLHF	TGTGCCAGCAGCCAGGGGACAGGGAATCTCTATAATTCACCCCTCCACTTT	-	TRBJ1-6	TRBV3-1/TRBV3-2	TRBD1
CSCFMNTEAFF	TGCAGCTGTTTTATGAACACTGAAGCTTTCTTT	-	TRBJ1-1	TRBV29-1	-
CASSLYGGNTDTQYF	TGTGCCAGCAGCTTATATGGCGGGAACACAGATACGCAGTATTTT	once	TRBJ2-3	TRBV5-6	-
CASSLTSGPYTQYF	TGCGCCAGCAGCCTGACTAGCGGGCCCTATACGCAGTATTTT	-	TRBJ2-3	TRBV5-1	TRBD2
CASSYWTGRNTEAFF	TGTGCCAGCAGTTACTGGACAGGGAGGAACACTGAAGCTTTCTTT	few	TRBJ1-1	TRBV6-5	TRBD1